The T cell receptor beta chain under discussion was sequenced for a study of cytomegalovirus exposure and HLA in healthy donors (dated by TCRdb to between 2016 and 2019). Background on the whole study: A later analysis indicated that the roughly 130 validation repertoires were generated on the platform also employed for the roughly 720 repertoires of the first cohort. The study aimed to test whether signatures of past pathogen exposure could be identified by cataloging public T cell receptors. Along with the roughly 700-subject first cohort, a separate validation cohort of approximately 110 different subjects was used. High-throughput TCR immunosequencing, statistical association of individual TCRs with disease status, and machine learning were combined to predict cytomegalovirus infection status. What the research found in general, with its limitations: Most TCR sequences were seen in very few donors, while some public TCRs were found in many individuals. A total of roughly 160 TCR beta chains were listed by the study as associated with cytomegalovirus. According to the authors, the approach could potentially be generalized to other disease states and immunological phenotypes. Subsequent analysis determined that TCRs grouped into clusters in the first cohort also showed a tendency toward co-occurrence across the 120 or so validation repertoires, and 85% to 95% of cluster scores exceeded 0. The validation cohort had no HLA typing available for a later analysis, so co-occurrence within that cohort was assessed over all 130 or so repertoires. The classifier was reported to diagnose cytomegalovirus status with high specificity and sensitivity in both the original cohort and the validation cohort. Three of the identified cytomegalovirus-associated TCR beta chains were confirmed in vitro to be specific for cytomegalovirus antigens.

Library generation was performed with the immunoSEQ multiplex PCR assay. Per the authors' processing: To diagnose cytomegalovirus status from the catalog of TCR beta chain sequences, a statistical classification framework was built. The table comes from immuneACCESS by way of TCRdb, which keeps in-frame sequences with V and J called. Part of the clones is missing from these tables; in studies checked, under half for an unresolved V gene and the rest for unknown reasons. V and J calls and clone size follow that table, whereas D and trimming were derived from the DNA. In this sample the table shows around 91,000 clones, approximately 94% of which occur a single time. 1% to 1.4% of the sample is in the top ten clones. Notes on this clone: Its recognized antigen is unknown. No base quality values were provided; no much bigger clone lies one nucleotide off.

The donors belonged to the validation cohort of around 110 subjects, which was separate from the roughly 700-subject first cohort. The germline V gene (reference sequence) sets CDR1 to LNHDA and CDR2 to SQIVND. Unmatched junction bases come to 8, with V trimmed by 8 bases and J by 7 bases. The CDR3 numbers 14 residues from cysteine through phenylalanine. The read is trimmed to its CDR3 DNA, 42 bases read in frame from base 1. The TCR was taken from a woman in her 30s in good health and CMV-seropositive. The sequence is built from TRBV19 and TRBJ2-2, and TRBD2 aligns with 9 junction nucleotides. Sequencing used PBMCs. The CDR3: CASSGTSLIGELFF. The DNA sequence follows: TGTGCCAGTTCCGGGACTAGCTTAATCGGGGAGCTGTTTTTT.